The 5 T cell receptor beta chains listed next were all sequenced from one sample in a study of blood T cell repertoires in COVID-19. Using immunoSEQ multiplex PCR, the repertoire was profiled, and TCRdb retains in-frame clones only, with some absent. The table shows 200,000 to 250,000 clones, with roughly 87% occurring only once. The sample consisted of peripheral blood. Receptors were obtained from a woman aged 18-29 years who had recovered from COVID-19.

V is TRBV6-5 and J is TRBJ1-2; no reliable D call. CDR1 and CDR2 from the germline V gene are MNHEY and SVGAGI. V lost 8 bases, J lost 4 bases, and 11 bases lay in between. The CDR3 is 12 residues long. CDR3 sequence (DNA): TGTGCCAGCTCTGTTCAGTCCTATGGCTACACCTTC. This translates into CASSVQSYGYTF.

V and J are TRBV4-2 and TRBJ2-3; TRBD1 aligns across 7 bases. The CDR3 covers 16 residues. Germline V gives CDR1 LGHNA, CDR2 YNFKEQ. The junction had 7 bases not matched to a gene; V was cut back by 2 bases and J by 2 bases. CDR3 region: CASSQQGDRFTDTQYF. The CDR3 DNA sequence: TGTGCCAGCAGCCAACAAGGGGACAGATTCACAGATACGCAGTATTTT.

This chain uses TRBV19 with TRBJ1-2, with 8 bases that match TRBD1. The CDR3 is 15 residues long. V dropped 10 bases and J dropped 7; count of bases not matched to a gene: 17. The V gene's germline CDR1 is LNHDA and CDR2 SQIVND (reference sequence). CDR3 region: CATRGGILQGAGYTF. DNA for the CDR3: TGTGCCACCAGAGGAGGTATCCTTCAGGGGGCTGGCTACACCTTC.

The chain combines TRBV29-1 with TRBJ2-3; TRBD2 agrees at 9 bases. Trimming at V came to 4 bases and at J to 2 bases, leaving 10 bases not matched to a gene. This CDR3 is built from 16 residues. CDR1 and CDR2 from the germline V gene are SQVTM and ANQGSEA. CDR3 protein: CSVVGVAGADTDTQYF. The CDR3, as DNA: TGCAGCGTTGTAGGGGTAGCGGGGGCTGACACAGATACGCAGTATTTT.

The rearrangement links TRBV27 to TRBJ2-1, with TRBD1 matching 9 bases. Per the germline V gene, CDR1 is MNHEY and CDR2 is SMNVEV (reference sequence). The CDR3 has 17 residues. Germline trimming cut 2 bases from V and 2 bases from J; bases unmatched to any gene: 7. DNA of the CDR3: TGTGCCAGCAGTTTAGAACCCACAGGGGGCCCCTACAATGAGCAGTTCTTC. Its protein product is CASSLEPTGGPYNEQFF.